This T cell receptor (beta chain) was captured by sequencing in a study of spatial heterogeneity in lung cancer. On the study more broadly: Within raw reads, each unique TCR and UMI combination appeared on average more than ten times. Regarding the study as a whole: Tumor mutation count correlated with how many alpha and beta TCRs expanded intratumorally.

The CDR3 has 18 residues. V shed 1 base, J shed 3 bases, and the junction held 14 bases outside the gene matches. CDR1 and CDR2 (germline): SGHVS, FNYEAQ. The presence of a unique molecular identifier marked each TCR cDNA molecule. One entry per CDR3 protein, called by TCRdb with MiXCR from the 5' RACE reads. Of roughly 9,300 distinct CDR3 sequences in the sample, 5% to 7% were seen once. This clonotype was recorded at least ten times. Antigen unknown. The time point here: sample taken at primary tumor resection. The roughly 66 donors had untreated early-stage non-small cell lung cancer. The input for sequencing was lung tumor tissue, taken at surgery. This chain connects TRBV7-6 to TRBJ1-2, with 7 bases fitting TRBD1. This TCR was recovered from a female donor with early-stage non-small cell lung cancer. The CDR3 nucleotides read TGTGCCAGCAGCTTAGAAACAGGGGACAAGGGCAGGGACTATGGCTACACCTTC. Translated, it gives CASSLETGDKGRDYGYTF.